The 15 T cell receptor beta chains given below trace back to one sample, sequenced in a study of cytomegalovirus exposure and HLA in healthy donors. PCR used 60 Vbeta primers and 13 Jbeta primers. The method was immunoSEQ multiplex PCR; TCRdb's version includes in-frame clones alone and lacks a portion of them. Of 160,000 or so clones detected, around 79% appear once; the ten largest clones hold 3% to 3.5%. The sample taken for sequencing was PBMCs. Receptor source: a middle-aged woman in good health and CMV-seronegative.

The chain joins TRBV2 to TRBJ1-6; D is unresolved. The germline gives CDR1 SNHLY, CDR2 FYNNEI. Trimming pared 5 bases from V and 7 bases from J, leaving 6 bases between. The CDR3 runs 12 residues. The CDR3 bases are TGTGCCAGCAGTCCCATGAATTCACCCCTCCACTTT. It specifies CASSPMNSPLHF.

V and J are TRBV5-4 and TRBJ1-2; D may be TRBD1 (5 bases). Germline CDR1 is SGHNT and CDR2 is YYREEE (reference sequence). Trimming left V 4 bases short and J 7 bases short, with 17 bases between. The CDR3 runs to 14 residues. CDR3 in amino acids: CASSLPHTGVGYTF. Written as DNA, the CDR3 is TGTGCCAGCAGCCTCCCCCATACAGGCGTTGGCTACACCTTC.

The V gene is TRBV7-8, the J gene TRBJ1-5, with a possible D match to TRBD1 (5 bases). CDR1 and CDR2 from the germline V gene are SGHVS and FQNEAQ. Trimming shortened V by 5 bases and J by 6 bases, and 23 bases separated the two germline ends. The CDR3 length is 17 residues. This CDR3 is CASSRAITGGWGQPQHF. The CDR3 region has the DNA TGTGCCAGCAGCAGAGCTATCACAGGCGGCTGGGGTCAGCCCCAGCATTTT.

The chain couples TRBV28 to TRBJ2-5, with 8 bases aligning to TRBD1. The junction had 4 bases not matched to a gene; V was cut back by 6 bases and J by 4 bases. The CDR3 consists of 13 residues. The germline gives CDR1 MDHEN, CDR2 SYDVKM. The CDR3 DNA reads as TGTGCCAGCAGCCTCAGGGGGCGAGAGACCCAGTACTTC. This gives the protein CASSLRGRETQYF.

V is TRBV7-6 and J is TRBJ2-3; 12 bases fit TRBD2. Germline V lookup: CDR1 SGHVS, CDR2 FNYEAQ. This CDR3 contains 15 residues. V lost 4 bases to trimming and J lost 4 bases; unmatched junction nucleotides: 3. The CDR3 nucleotides read TGTGCCAGCAGCTCCCCTAGCGGGGGGGCAGATACGCAGTATTTT. As protein: CASSSPSGGADTQYF.

About this clone itself: The same CDR3 is also encoded by other DNA sequences in this sample. The chain recombines TRBV2 with TRBJ1-2; TRBD1 matches at 10 bases. The CDR3 sequence is 13 residues long. V trimming: 6 bases; J trimming: 5 bases; junction bases outside the gene matches: 3. Germline V lookup: CDR1 SNHLY, CDR2 FYNNEI. The CDR3 DNA sequence: TGTGCCAGCAGAGGACAGGGGGGATATGGCTACACCTTC. Translation gives CASRGQGGYGYTF.

The chain carries TRBV2 and TRBJ2-5; no clear D. Germline values: CDR1 SNHLY, CDR2 FYNNEI. The CDR3 covers 13 residues. Trimming cost V 3 bases and J 4 bases, with 9 bases left between them. CDR3 protein: CASSEPSRETQYF. The CDR3 DNA is TGTGCCAGCAGTGAGCCTTCCAGAGAGACCCAGTACTTC.

This clone was recorded only once. The gene calls are TRBV5-1 and TRBJ2-3; 9 bases match TRBD2. The CDR3 totals 15 residues. V was pared by 4 bases and J by 2 bases, with 5 bases of the junction left unmatched. Germline lookup yields CDR1 SGHRS and CDR2 YFSETQ. The CDR3 coding sequence is TGCGCCAGCAGCCCCCCTAGCGGGGTCACAGATACGCAGTATTTT. Translated, it gives CASSPPSGVTDTQYF.

This chain uses TRBV5-1 with TRBJ2-5; 9 nucleotides agree with TRBD1. V shed 6 bases and J 5 bases; nucleotides not matched to a gene: 8. The CDR3 totals 14 residues. CDR1 SGHRS and CDR2 YFSETQ come from the germline V gene. CDR3 region: CASIGTGSGETQYF. DNA for the CDR3: TGCGCCAGCATAGGGACAGGGTCGGGGGAGACCCAGTACTTC.

J is TRBJ2-7 and V is TRBV15, with 7 nucleotides matching TRBD2. The CDR3 has 16 residues. V was clipped by 0 bases and J by 3 bases; unmatched bases: 8. Per germline, CDR1 LNHNV and CDR2 YYDKDF (reference sequence). Here the CDR3 reads CATSREGRGTIYEQYF. The DNA for the CDR3 is TGTGCCACCAGCAGAGAAGGGCGGGGGACCATCTACGAGCAGTACTTC. Based on the CDR3 plus reference TRBV15 and TRBJ2-7, the full variable domain is DAMVIQNPRYQVTQFGKPVTLSCSQTLNHNVMYWYQQKSSQAPKLLFHYYDKDFNNEADTPDNFQSRRPNTSFCFLDIRSPGLGDTAMYLCATSREGRGTIYEQYFGPGTRLTVT.

This sequence joins TRBV15 and TRBJ2-7; D may be TRBD2 (6 bases). The CDR3 extends over 18 amino acids. Germline-derived CDR1 and CDR2 are LNHNV and YYDKDF (reference sequence). Trimming removed 3 bases from V and 0 bases from J, with 21 bases in between. CDR3 sequence (DNA): TGTGCCACCAGCAGCTTTTCAACGGGGGACGGCAGCTCCTACGAGCAGTACTTC. Its protein is CATSSFSTGDGSSYEQYF.

The chain combines TRBV11-2 with TRBJ2-4, with a tentative D call TRBD1 (7 bases). The germline V gene encodes CDR1 SGHAT and CDR2 FQNNGV. The CDR3 is made up of 15 amino acids. V was cut by 1 base and J by 5 bases, with 12 bases left in between. Written as DNA, the CDR3 is TGTGCCAGCAGCTTAGGTCCAGGGGGGCAAAACATTCAGTACTTC. Its translation: CASSLGPGGQNIQYF.

The chain carries TRBV2 and TRBJ1-2; D is possibly TRBD1 (5 bases). There are 12 residues in the CDR3. V was shortened by 3 bases and J by 5 bases, with 7 bases between the two germline ends. CDR1 is SNHLY and CDR2 is FYNNEI in the germline V gene. Here the CDR3 reads CASSEAGYGYTF. DNA for the CDR3: TGTGCCAGCAGTGAGGCAGGGTATGGCTACACCTTC.

The rearrangement links TRBV7-9 to TRBJ2-5; 8 nucleotides align to TRBD1. The DNA end lines up better with TRBJ2-7; the J call may be wrong. Germline CDR1 and CDR2: SEHNR and FQNEAQ (reference sequence). The CDR3 sequence is 14 residues long. The CDR3, as DNA: TGTGCCAGCAGCCCCTCAGGGGGCCCGTACGAGCAGTACTTC. Amino acids: CASSPSGGPYEQYF.

V is TRBV6-5 and J is TRBJ1-4, with TRBD1 identical over 11 bases. The germline gives CDR1 MNHEY, CDR2 SVGAGI. The CDR3 sequence is 15 residues long. J lost 4 bases, V lost 6 bases, and 4 bases had no gene match. CDR3 coding DNA: TGTGCCAGCAGGGACGGGACAGGGGGTAATGAAAAACTGTTTTTT. Protein product: CASRDGTGGNEKLFF.